The rows below give T cell receptor beta chains drawn from one sample of a study of early T cells in non-severe SARS-CoV-2 infection. From the 5' RACE reads, TCRdb called clonotypes with MiXCR, one entry per CDR3 protein. Here the sample spans about 80,000 distinct CDR3 sequences, 9% to 14% being singletons. Material for sequencing was whole blood. The receptors shown here come from an adult who was a healthcare worker with PCR-confirmed SARS-CoV-2 infection or an uninfected control (not recorded which). The CDR3 runs from the conserved cysteine through the conserved F or W. The order of the fields is clone size, D gene, J gene, V gene, CDR3 length, CDR3 DNA, CDR3 protein. The D gene is left open where the match is weak. Where a row states a size, it is once, few, many or the class of an expanded clone; other rows omit it.

few TRBD2 TRBJ2-1 TRBV7-9 14 TGTGCCAGCAGCTTAGAGGGACTAGCCGGTGAGCAGTTCTTC CASSLEGLAGEQFF
many TRBD2 TRBJ2-3 TRBV6-5 16 TGTGCCAGCAGTTACGGGACTAGCGGGGAAACAGATACGCAGTATTTT CASSYGTSGETDTQYF
few NA TRBJ2-5 TRBV7-8 15 TGTGCCAGCAGACCGCCGAGAGATCTCCAAGAGACCCAGTACTTC CASRPPRDLQETQYF
many NA TRBJ1-5 TRBV20-1 14 TGCAGTGCTAGAGGTGAAGGGGGCAATCAGCCCCAGCATTTT CSARGEGGNQPQHF
many NA TRBJ1-1 TRBV10-3 13 TGTGCCATCAGGGACCCGTTGAACACTGAAGCTTTCTTT CAIRDPLNTEAFF
many TRBD1 TRBJ1-1 TRBV30 14 TGTGCCTTTACCCGACAGGGGGCGAGAACTGAAGCTTTCTTT CAFTRQGARTEAFF
NA TRBD1 TRBJ2-1 TRBV24-1 17 TGTTCCACCAGTGTTGGGACAGGTCGGGTAGGGTACAATGAGCAGTTCTTC CSTSVGTGRVGYNEQFF
NA NA TRBJ2-4 TRBV2 14 TGTGCCAGCAGTGGACAGAGGGGAATAAACATTCAGTACTTC CASSGQRGINIQYF
many TRBD2 TRBJ2-1 TRBV25-1 19 TGTGCCAGCAGTGAATTAGAATTGGGACTAGCGGGAGGTTACAATGAGCAGTTCTTC CASSELELGLAGGYNEQFF
few TRBD2 TRBJ2-1 TRBV9 16 TGTGCCAGCAGCGGACTAGCGGGAGGGCCCAGGAATGAGCAGTTCTTC CASSGLAGGPRNEQFF
many NA TRBJ2-5 TRBV6-2/TRBV6-3 13 TGTGCCAGCAGAGGATCCCTCCAAGAGACCCAGTACTTC CASRGSLQETQYF
many NA TRBJ2-5 TRBV29-1 13 TGCAGCGTTGTCGGCAGGGCCCAAGAGACCCAGTACTTC CSVVGRAQETQYF
many NA TRBJ2-1 TRBV7-8 16 TGTGCCAGCAGCTTAGGAGCGGTGGGGGCCTACAATGAGCAGTTCTTC CASSLGAVGAYNEQFF
many NA TRBJ2-2 TRBV7-9 13 TGTGCCAGCAGCCTCAGCTCGGCCGGGGAGCTGTTTTTT CASSLSSAGELFF
many NA TRBJ1-1 TRBV18 15 TGTGCCAGCTCACCAATCGGACCGAGAGGCACTGAAGCTTTCTTT CASSPIGPRGTEAFF
few TRBD1 TRBJ2-5 TRBV3-1 15 TGTGCCAGCAGCGCAGGGACAGGGTACCAAGAGACCCAGTACTTC CASSAGTGYQETQYF
NA TRBD2 TRBJ2-7 TRBV5-1 15 TGCGCCAGCAGCTGGGGGACTAGCGGAGGAGGGGAGCAGTACTTC CASSWGTSGGGEQYF